This record concerns one TCR beta chain sequence. This record belongs to a study of early T cells in non-severe SARS-CoV-2 infection. One entry per CDR3 protein results from TCRdb running MiXCR on the 5' RACE reads. The table includes about 56,000 distinct CDR3 sequences, about 11% detected once. The germline gives CDR1 LGHNA, CDR2 YSLEER. Losses at the gene ends were 0 bases for V and 7 bases for J; bases not matched to a gene: 3. The CDR3 is made up of 13 amino acids. Sequenced: whole blood. The V call is TRBV4-3, the J call TRBJ2-7; TRBD1 agrees at 7 bases. The clonotype was recovered from an adult who was a healthcare worker with PCR-confirmed SARS-CoV-2 infection or an uninfected control (not recorded which). Here the CDR3 reads CASSQDTGVEQYF. The CDR3 coding sequence is TGCGCCAGCAGCCAAGACACAGGGGTTGAGCAGTACTTC.